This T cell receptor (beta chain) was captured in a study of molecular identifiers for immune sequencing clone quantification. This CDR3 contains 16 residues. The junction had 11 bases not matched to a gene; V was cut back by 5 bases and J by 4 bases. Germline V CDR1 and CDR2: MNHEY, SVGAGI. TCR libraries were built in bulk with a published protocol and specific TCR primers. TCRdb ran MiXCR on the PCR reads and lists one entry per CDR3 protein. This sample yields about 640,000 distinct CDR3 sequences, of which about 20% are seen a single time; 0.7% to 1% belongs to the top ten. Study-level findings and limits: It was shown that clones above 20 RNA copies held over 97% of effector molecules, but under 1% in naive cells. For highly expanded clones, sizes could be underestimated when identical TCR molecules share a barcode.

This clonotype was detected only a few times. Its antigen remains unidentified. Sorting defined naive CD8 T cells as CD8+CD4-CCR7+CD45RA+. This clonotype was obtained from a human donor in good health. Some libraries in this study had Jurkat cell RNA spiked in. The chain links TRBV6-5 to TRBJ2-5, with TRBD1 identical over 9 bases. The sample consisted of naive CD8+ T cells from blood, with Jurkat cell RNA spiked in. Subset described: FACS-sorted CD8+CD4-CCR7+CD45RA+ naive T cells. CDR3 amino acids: CASSTGGLGLGETQYF. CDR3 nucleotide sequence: TGTGCCAGCAGTACAGGGGGCCTGGGGTTGGGAGAGACCCAGTACTTC.